This is a list of T cell receptor beta chains from one sample in a study of cytomegalovirus exposure and HLA in healthy donors. Produced via immunoSEQ multiplex PCR; TCRdb's table is partial and in-frame only. The repertoire holds approximately 170,000 clones, with roughly four fifths as singletons. The sequencing sample was made of PBMCs. The receptors come from a woman in her twenties or thirties in good health and CMV-seropositive. Each CDR3 is given without its conserved first and last residue. The D gene is left open where the match is weak.

TRBD2 TRBJ2-3 TRBV5-6 ASSLPGLASISTDTQY
TRBD2 TRBJ2-5 TRBV5-6 ASSSTLGAGEETQY
TRBD2 TRBJ2-5 TRBV7-2 ASSLMGGSQETQY
NA TRBJ2-4 TRBV15 AIRAGTHPGAKNIQY
NA TRBJ2-3 TRBV6-4 ASSTSEGGTDTQY
NA NA TRBV23-1 ASSQSGRVSSYEQY
TRBD2 TRBJ2-2 TRBV2 ASSEFPSGAPGELF
NA TRBJ2-1 TRBV15 ATSRNGLRGQF
TRBD2 TRBJ2-1 TRBV6-1 ASSETLAGYNEQF
TRBD1 TRBJ2-7 TRBV29-1 SVLQGAEQY
TRBD2 TRBJ2-1 TRBV4-1 ASSQQLAGSYNEQF
NA TRBJ1-1 TRBV5-8 ASSSGGTSRGKAF
NA TRBJ2-1 TRBV6-1 ASSEAGYSYNEQF
NA TRBJ1-1 TRBV16 ASSQSLSRGSRSTEAF
TRBD1 TRBJ2-1 TRBV10-3 AISESGQRVNEQF
TRBD1 TRBJ2-1 TRBV5-1 ASSFTGGEQF
TRBD2 TRBJ2-1 TRBV2 ASVLAGGGNEQF
TRBD2 TRBJ2-2 TRBV29-1 SVDEAGGFGELF
NA TRBJ1-2 TRBV19 ASRGDYGYT
TRBD1 TRBJ2-7 TRBV19 ASSMDGTVYEQY
NA TRBJ2-6 TRBV15 ATSRDRGTGANVLT
TRBD2 TRBJ2-7 TRBV7-2 ASHGGGYSYEQY
NA TRBJ2-5 TRBV18 ASSPRPEEETQY
NA TRBJ2-7 TRBV2 ASRASYEQY
NA TRBJ2-2 TRBV5-1 ASSRRVDTGELF
TRBD1 TRBJ2-3 TRBV28 ASSLEGQGATDTQY
NA TRBJ2-2 TRBV10-3 AISVRALEDTGELF
TRBD1 TRBJ1-2 TRBV11-2 ASSRPGTGNYGYT
TRBD1 TRBJ2-4 TRBV6-5 ASRTGGLNGNIQY
TRBD2 TRBJ2-1 TRBV5-4 ASSPVPLAGGSSYNEQF
TRBD1 NA TRBV5-1 ASSFGGTGSYEQY
TRBD1 TRBJ1-2 TRBV6-6 ASSLTGGAPNYGYT
NA TRBJ1-2 TRBV19 ASRSSLRGYT
NA TRBJ1-1 TRBV5-1 ASSWGTEGVEAF
NA TRBJ2-3 TRBV4-1 ASSPGPTDTQY
NA TRBJ1-1 TRBV6-6 ASTKTENTEAF
NA TRBJ2-7 TRBV7-9 ASSPSSAYEQY
TRBD2 TRBJ2-2 TRBV28 ASSSGRAGTGELF
NA TRBJ1-5 TRBV6-5 ASSYSGANQPQH
TRBD1 TRBJ2-1 TRBV28 ASTPSLGTGVSSYNEQF
TRBD1 TRBJ2-1 TRBV10-1 ASSERTGMYNEQF
TRBD2 TRBJ2-3 TRBV11-2 ASSLDPAGTDTQY
NA TRBJ1-2 TRBV6-5 ASSYSGGQGYT